This T cell receptor (beta chain) was documented in a study of T cells in Graves' hyperthyroidism and ophthalmopathy. Study-level points and caveats: Appearing also in blood were most of the thyroid clonotypes expanded above 0.001.

Concerning this clonotype: Its matching antigen is unknown.

The CDR3 contains 14 residues. Trimming pared 3 bases from V and 0 bases from J, leaving 11 bases between. Germline V gives CDR1 SQVTM, CDR2 ANQGSEA. Graves' hyperthyroidism showing no ophthalmopathy progression within 18 months was considered stable. Orbital computed tomography and thyroid ultrasound, together with serum TRAb and thyroxine and clinical symptoms, were used for diagnoses. Amplification yielded TCR beta CDR3 regions, with RNA transcripts as the source. When the TCR CDR3 underwent first-round RT-PCR, the HTBI primer set was used. TCRdb re-called the multiplex PCR reads through MiXCR, storing one row per CDR3 protein. The sample contains more than 500,000 distinct CDR3 sequences, about 16% of which appear only once.

Input material: blood. This receptor was obtained from a woman in her 30s with Graves' hyperthyroidism. The J gene is TRBJ1-2, the V gene TRBV29-1, with D possibly matching TRBD1 (6 bases). CDR3 amino acids: CSVDPGAANYGYTF. The CDR3 bases are TGCAGCGTTGACCCGGGGGCAGCTAACTATGGCTACACCTTC.